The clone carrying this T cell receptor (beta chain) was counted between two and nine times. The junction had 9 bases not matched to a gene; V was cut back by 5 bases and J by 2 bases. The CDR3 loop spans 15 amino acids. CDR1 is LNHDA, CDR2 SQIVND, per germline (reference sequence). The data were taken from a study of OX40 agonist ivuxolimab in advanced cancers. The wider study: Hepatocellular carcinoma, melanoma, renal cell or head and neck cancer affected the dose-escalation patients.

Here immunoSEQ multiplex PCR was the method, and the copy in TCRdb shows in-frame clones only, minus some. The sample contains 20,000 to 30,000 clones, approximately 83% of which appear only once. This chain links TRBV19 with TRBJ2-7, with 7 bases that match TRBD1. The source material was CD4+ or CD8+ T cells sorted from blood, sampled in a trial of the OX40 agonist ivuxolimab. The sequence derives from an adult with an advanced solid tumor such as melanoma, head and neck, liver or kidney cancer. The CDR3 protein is CASSPRRGGPYEQYF. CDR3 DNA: TGTGCCAGTAGTCCCCGGCGAGGGGGCCCCTACGAGCAGTACTTC.